This is a list of T cell receptor beta chains from one sample in a study of T cells after yellow fever vaccination. TCRdb analysed the 5' RACE reads with MiXCR anew, one entry per CDR3 protein. This sample has about 340,000 distinct CDR3 sequences, with approximately 4.2% found just once. Source: PBMCs, taken 5 days after the yellow fever booster vaccination. These receptor sequences come from a man aged 18 to 30 who received the YFV17D yellow fever vaccine. The CDR3 runs from the conserved cysteine through the conserved F or W. Clone sizes are given selectively: once, few, many, or a class where the clone is expanded.

V gene,clone size,CDR3 protein
TRBV5-5,many,CASSPRPRQGGDNTEAFF
TRBV19,many,CASNQRGGTDTQYF
TRBV20-1,many,CSADPGTTHNEQFF
TRBV28,many,CASRTSGASTGELFF
TRBV28,many,CASRVDRAEGYGYTF
TRBV6-5,few,CASSDPPGTNTGELFF
TRBV5-5,few,CASSQGRYNEQFF
TRBV4-1,many,CASSQAETQYF
TRBV27,.,CASSQQGRYGYTF
TRBV5-1,many,CASSLAGPKSGELFF
TRBV4-1,few,CASSQVTGAETQYF
TRBV5-1,many,CASSLAGDPYQPQHF
TRBV6-2/TRBV6-3,few,CASSYWGGTYNEQFF
TRBV4-1,.,CASSQDGATQYF
TRBV7-6,.,CASSLLRPGGATHSYEQYF
TRBV6-5,.,CASTPQRGWDEQYF
TRBV6-2/TRBV6-3,.,CASSYPLTGPQYF
TRBV5-6,.,CASSLTQMYNEQFF
TRBV3-1,few,CASSPGSGVYEQYF
TRBV6-5,.,CASSYPNSPLHF
TRBV6-2/TRBV6-3,few,CASSRPGLTSTDTQYF
TRBV18,many,CASSPPGYYGYTF
TRBV2,many,CASSELEVKNIQYF
TRBV5-1,.,CASSARTGNPYNEQFF
TRBV29-1,few,CSVDILAGSSYNEQFF
TRBV20-1,.,CSARHSPQPRYGYTF
TRBV20-1,many,CSARDHWRGLWNSPLHF
TRBV20-1,.,CSAEGVNTEAFF
TRBV12-3/TRBV12-4,.,CASTLGAESYGYTF
TRBV7-2,.,CASSLTNRDYGYTF
TRBV27,.,CASSFLGPHEQFF
TRBV24-1,.,CATSDKQGVADIQYF